Below are 5 T cell receptor beta chains sequenced from a single sample in a study of T cell responses to AZD1222 COVID-19 vaccine. TCRdb's copy holds only in-frame clones and misses some; the assay was immunoSEQ multiplex PCR. The sample holds 150,000 to 200,000 clones, over 80% seen once. This specimen was peripheral blood, taken on day 0 of MenACWY control vaccination. All receptors derive from an adult in good health.

This rearrangement joins TRBV4-1 to TRBJ1-2, with D uncertain. CDR1 MGHRA and CDR2 YSYEKL come from the germline V gene. This CDR3 is built from 14 residues. V was pared by 4 bases and J by 1 base, with 10 bases between. CDR3 bases: TGCGCCAGCAGCCTAGGGAACGGTAACTATGGCTACACCTTC. This translates into CASSLGNGNYGYTF.

The chain links TRBV11-3 to TRBJ2-6; no firm D call. Germline V gene data show CDR1 as SGHNT and CDR2 as YENEEA. The CDR3 covers 14 residues. V lost 2 bases and J 0 bases, leaving 2 bases between the germline ends. The CDR3 DNA reads TGTGCCAGCAGCTTAACCTCTGGGGCCAACGTCCTGACTTTC. Translating gives CASSLTSGANVLTF. The full variable domain, completed using reference TRBV11-3 and TRBJ2-6, is EAGVVQSPRYKIIEKKQPVAFWCNPISGHNTLYWYLQNLGQGPELLIRYENEEAVDDSQLPKDRFSAERLKGVDSTLKIQPAELGDSAVYLCASSLTSGANVLTFGAGSRLTVL.

The chain carries TRBV6-2 or TRBV6-3 and TRBJ2-1; a weak D match, TRBD1 (7 bases). The V end was cut by 4 bases, the J end by 15 bases, with 16 bases between. Germline V gene lookup returns CDR1 MNHEY and CDR2 SVGEGT. This CDR3 is 12 amino acids long. The CDR3 DNA is TGTGCCAGCAGTTCGATGCGGGACAGAGGGTTCTTC. Its translation is CASSSMRDRGFF.

The chain employs TRBV5-1 and TRBJ2-7, with D perhaps matching TRBD1 (6 bases). This CDR3 region has 12 residues. Trimming cost V 4 bases and J 4 bases, with 9 bases left between them. Germline lookup yields CDR1 SGHRS and CDR2 YFSETQ. In DNA form, the CDR3 reads TGCGCCAGCAGCCCACAGGGATACGAGCAGTACTTC. Amino acids: CASSPQGYEQYF.

This chain uses TRBV19 with TRBJ2-1, with a possible D match to TRBD2 (6 bases). This CDR3 region has 12 residues. The V end was cut by 6 bases, the J end by 8 bases, with 11 bases between. Germline V lookup: CDR1 LNHDA, CDR2 SQIVND (reference sequence). DNA for the CDR3: TGTGCCAGTAGCGGGGGATACGATGAGCAGTTCTTC. As protein: CASSGGYDEQFF.